The next 13 T cell receptor beta chains were all read from a single sample in a study of radiation and T cells in renal cell carcinoma. Indicated time point: blood 2 weeks post-SBRT. Treatment meaning: 15 Gy SBRT to primary tumor, nephrectomy 4 weeks later. Some clones are missing from TCRdb's copy, which holds only in-frame ones; the method was immunoSEQ multiplex PCR. In the table there are about 150,000 clones, 87% of which are singletons. Sequencing used blood, obtained from a patient whose treatment included radiotherapy and nephrectomy. The receptors come from a woman aged 50 to 60 with renal cell carcinoma.

The chain recombines TRBV18 with TRBJ1-2; D possibly corresponds to TRBD1 (6 bases). This CDR3 comprises 16 residues. In germline, CDR1 is KGHSH, CDR2 LQKENI. V lost 5 bases, J lost 3 bases, and 19 bases lay in between. CDR3 amino acids: CASSIGRGVSDYGYTF. CDR3 nucleotides: TGTGCCAGCTCAATCGGCAGGGGTGTTTCGGACTATGGCTACACCTTC.

The chain combines TRBV6-1 with TRBJ2-5; D gene uncertain. This CDR3 has 13 residues. Germline loops: CDR1 MNHNS, CDR2 SASEGT. With 6 bases removed from V and 1 base from J, the gap between germline ends came to 9 bases. Here the CDR3 reads CASRDNAQETQYF. Here the CDR3 DNA reads TGTGCCAGCAGAGATAACGCCCAAGAGACCCAGTACTTC.

This clone appeared once. The chain joins TRBV7-9 to TRBJ1-4; D unresolved. V gave up 3 bases and J gave up 7 bases, with 15 bases separating them. There are 15 residues in the CDR3. The germline CDR1 and CDR2 sequences are SEHNR and FQNEAQ (reference sequence). DNA for the CDR3: TGTGCCAGCAGCTTCCCGACAAGGTCATTTGAAAAACTGTTTTTT. Translated, it gives CASSFPTRSFEKLFF.

The V and J genes are TRBV5-1 and TRBJ2-5, with 10 nucleotides matching TRBD2. Per the germline V gene, CDR1 is SGHRS and CDR2 is YFSETQ. V gave up 9 bases and J gave up 5 bases; unmatched junction bases: 16. The CDR3 has 16 residues. CDR3 DNA sequence: TGCGCCACCCGTCCTTCCCCAGCGGGGGGGCAGGAGACCCAGTACTTC. Translated: CATRPSPAGGQETQYF.

This clone has just a few counts. This chain uses TRBV15 with TRBJ1-1; unclear D gene. Trimming left V 1 base short and J 1 base short, with 10 bases between. CDR1 is LNHNV and CDR2 is YYDKDF in the germline V gene (reference sequence). The CDR3 is made up of 15 amino acids. The CDR3 protein is CATSRGQQGNTEAFF. The CDR3 DNA is TGTGCCACCAGCAGAGGCCAACAAGGGAACACTGAAGCTTTCTTT.

The chain is built from TRBV4-2 and TRBJ2-2; no clear D. Germline loops: CDR1 LGHNA, CDR2 YNFKEQ. The CDR3 is 15 amino acids. V was shortened by 0 bases and J by 4 bases, with 9 bases between the two germline ends. The CDR3 here is CASSQEEGITGELFF. For the CDR3, the DNA is TGTGCCAGCAGCCAAGAAGAAGGAATCACCGGGGAGCTGTTTTTT.

The V call is TRBV6-1, the J call TRBJ2-1, with 8 nucleotides matching TRBD2. After removal of 8 bases from V and 6 bases from J, the junction contained 9 bases not matched to a gene. The CDR3 length is 14 residues. The germline V gene has CDR1 MNHNS and CDR2 SASEGT. The CDR3 nucleotides read TGTGCCAGCGCCCCCGGGACTAGTTTCAATGAGCAGTTCTTC. Its protein product is CASAPGTSFNEQFF.

The V gene is TRBV9, the J gene TRBJ1-4, with 8 bases identical to TRBD1. This CDR3 comprises 17 residues. Germline V lookup: CDR1 SGDLS, CDR2 YYNGEE. After removal of 3 bases from V and 7 bases from J, the junction contained 14 bases not matched to a gene. CDR3 bases: TGTGCCAGCAGCGCAGGACAGGGTACTCTTTCGGGTGAAAAACTGTTTTTT. It is translated as CASSAGQGTLSGEKLFF. The complete variable domain, with remaining parts taken from reference TRBV9 and TRBJ1-4, reads DSGVTQTPKHLITATGQRVTLRCSPRSGDLSVYWYQQSLDQGLQFLIQYYNGEERAKGNILERFSAQQFPDLHSELNLSSLELGDSALYFCASSAGQGTLSGEKLFFGSGTQLSVL.

V is TRBV7-8 and J is TRBJ1-4; D gene unclear. The CDR3 is 16 residues long. CDR1 is SGHVS and CDR2 is FQNEAQ in the germline V gene. Trimming took off 5 bases at V and 0 bases at J, with 13 bases between the two ends. CDR3: CASSPEPRSTNEKLFF. The CDR3 DNA sequence: TGTGCCAGCAGCCCAGAGCCGAGGTCAACTAATGAAAAACTGTTTTTT.

This chain's CDR3 is CASSLSDSKNTEAFF. The CDR3 nucleotides read TGTGCCAGCAGCTTATCGGACAGTAAAAACACTGAAGCTTTCTTT. V and J are TRBV11-1 and TRBJ1-1; maybe TRBD1 (6 bases). Per germline, CDR1 SGHAT and CDR2 FQDESV (reference sequence). Between the trimmed V and J ends, which lost 2 bases and 2 bases, there was a span of 12 bases. CDR3 length: 15 residues.

The rearrangement joins TRBV27 to TRBJ2-2; no clear D gene. CDR1 and CDR2 (germline): MNHEY, SMNVEV (reference sequence). This CDR3 comprises 12 residues. With 3 bases removed from V and 6 bases from J, the gap between germline ends came to 5 bases. CDR3 in amino acids: CASSFNPGELFF. Here the CDR3 DNA reads TGTGCCAGCAGTTTTAATCCCGGGGAGCTGTTTTTT.

The chain couples TRBV9 to TRBJ1-6, with 7 positions matching TRBD1. Germline V gives CDR1 SGDLS, CDR2 YYNGEE. Trimming at V came to 4 bases and at J to 3 bases, leaving 4 bases not matched to a gene. This CDR3 has 15 amino acids. CDR3: CASSLGTVYNSPLHF. The CDR3 DNA sequence: TGTGCCAGCAGCCTGGGGACAGTCTATAATTCACCCCTCCACTTT. Looking up the rest from reference TRBV9 and TRBJ1-6 gives the full variable domain: DSGVTQTPKHLITATGQRVTLRCSPRSGDLSVYWYQQSLDQGLQFLIQYYNGEERAKGNILERFSAQQFPDLHSELNLSSLELGDSALYFCASSLGTVYNSPLHFGNGTRLTVT.

The CDR3 sequence: CASSGSQGWGTEAFF. Written as DNA, the CDR3 is TGCGCCAGCAGCGGGTCACAGGGGTGGGGCACTGAAGCTTTCTTT. This chain links TRBV5-1 with TRBJ1-1; 7 bases line up with TRBD1. This CDR3 is built from 15 residues. Germline CDR1 is SGHRS and CDR2 is YFSETQ. J was trimmed by 4 bases and V by 4 bases; bases with no gene match: 10.